Listed below are T cell receptor beta chains from one sample, sequenced in a study of blood T cell repertoires in COVID-19. Here immunoSEQ multiplex PCR was the method, and the copy in TCRdb shows in-frame clones only, minus some. The table includes more than 50,000 clones, approximately 91% detected once. Sequenced material: peripheral blood. Receptor source: a human donor in a cohort sampled during active COVID-19. The CDR3 runs from the conserved cysteine through the conserved F or W. A D gene is named only where the DNA matches it firmly. Some rows have no size entry. The others give once, few or many, or a class for an expanded clone.

V: TRBV6-5; J: TRBJ2-2; D: -; size: -; DNA: TGTGCCAGCAGTTACGGTAGCGGTAGTACCGGGGAGCTGTTTTTT; CDR3: CASSYGSGSTGELFF
V: TRBV4-1; J: TRBJ1-5; D: TRBD1; size: -; DNA: TGCGCCAGCAGCCAAGGGACAGGGGGAATTTATAGCAATCAGCCCCAGCATTTT; CDR3: CASSQGTGGIYSNQPQHF
V: TRBV7-9; J: TRBJ2-3; D: TRBD2; size: -; DNA: TGTGCCAGCAGCTCCGGGACTAGCGGGAGCCCAGATACGCAGTATTTT; CDR3: CASSSGTSGSPDTQYF
V: TRBV5-6; J: TRBJ2-7; D: TRBD2; size: -; DNA: TGTGCCAGCAGCCCCACGAGCGGGAGCTACGAGCAGTACTTC; CDR3: CASSPTSGSYEQYF
V: TRBV7-3; J: TRBJ2-7; D: TRBD2; size: -; DNA: TGTGCCAGCAGCTCAGGGACTAGCGGCCTAGGCGAGCAGTACTTC; CDR3: CASSSGTSGLGEQYF
V: TRBV15; J: TRBJ1-4; D: TRBD1; size: -; DNA: TGTGCCACCAGCAAAGACAGGGGTCTTAATGAAAAACTGTTTTTT; CDR3: CATSKDRGLNEKLFF
V: TRBV18; J: TRBJ2-5; D: -; size: -; DNA: TGTGCCAGCTCACCAGGGCGTAAAGAGACCCAGTACTTC; CDR3: CASSPGRKETQYF
V: TRBV2; J: TRBJ1-4; D: -; size: few; DNA: TGTGCCAGCAGAGTACAGGGCCTAAATGAAAAACTGTTTTTT; CDR3: CASRVQGLNEKLFF
V: TRBV11-3; J: TRBJ1-5; D: TRBD1; size: -; DNA: TGTGCCAGCAGCTCGACACAGGGGGCGGGGGGAAGCAATCAGCCCCAGCATTTT; CDR3: CASSSTQGAGGSNQPQHF
V: TRBV5-1; J: TRBJ2-1; D: TRBD2; size: once; DNA: TGCGCCAGCAGCCTAGCGGGAGGAAGGAGCAATGAGCAGTTCTTC; CDR3: CASSLAGGRSNEQFF
V: TRBV5-6; J: TRBJ2-1; D: TRBD2; size: -; DNA: TGTGCCAGCAGGCGGACGTTTAGCGGGAATTACAATGAGCAGTTCTTC; CDR3: CASRRTFSGNYNEQFF
V: TRBV6-5; J: TRBJ2-1; D: -; size: -; DNA: TGTGCCAGCAGTTATGAGGGGACATCATACAATGAGCAGTTCTTC; CDR3: CASSYEGTSYNEQFF
V: TRBV7-7; J: TRBJ2-7; D: TRBD1; size: -; DNA: TGTGCTAGCAGCTATACAGGGGGAGTCCACTACGAGCAGTACTTC; CDR3: CASSYTGGVHYEQYF
V: TRBV7-2; J: TRBJ2-4; D: -; size: -; DNA: TGTGCCAGCAGCCTAACAGGAAATTTAGCCAAAAACATTCAGTACTTC; CDR3: CASSLTGNLAKNIQYF